This note documents a single TCR beta chain sequence. Its antigen is not identified. Treatment indicated: oral pan-JAK inhibitor, 5-10 mg twice daily. Cell sorting was applied to PBMCs, and CD4+ and CD8+ T cells were collected. The germline V gene has CDR1 GTSNPN and CDR2 SVGIG (reference sequence). Trimming pared 3 bases from V and 4 bases from J, leaving 9 bases between. The CDR3 spans 13 residues. This sample is part of a study of CD8+ T cells in alopecia areata. Notes on the study in general: One nonresponder leaves baseline CD8+ expansion's link to response uncertain. Affected lesional scalp, above all in alopecia totalis/universalis, was more clonal than normal scalp.

As the sequencing template, cDNA was produced by extracting RNA and reverse transcribing it. Assay used: immunoSEQ multiplex PCR; TCRdb lists only in-frame clones, some missing. The sample records roughly 190,000 clones, around three fifths being singletons. The source is a human donor with alopecia areata. This chain links TRBV30 with TRBJ2-2, with D unclear. The sample was CD4+ T cells sorted from blood, taken at week 24, from a patient treated with tofacitinib. Here the CDR3 DNA reads TGTGCCTGGAGCCTTAGCTTCACCGGGGAGCTGTTTTTT. Translating it yields CAWSLSFTGELFF.